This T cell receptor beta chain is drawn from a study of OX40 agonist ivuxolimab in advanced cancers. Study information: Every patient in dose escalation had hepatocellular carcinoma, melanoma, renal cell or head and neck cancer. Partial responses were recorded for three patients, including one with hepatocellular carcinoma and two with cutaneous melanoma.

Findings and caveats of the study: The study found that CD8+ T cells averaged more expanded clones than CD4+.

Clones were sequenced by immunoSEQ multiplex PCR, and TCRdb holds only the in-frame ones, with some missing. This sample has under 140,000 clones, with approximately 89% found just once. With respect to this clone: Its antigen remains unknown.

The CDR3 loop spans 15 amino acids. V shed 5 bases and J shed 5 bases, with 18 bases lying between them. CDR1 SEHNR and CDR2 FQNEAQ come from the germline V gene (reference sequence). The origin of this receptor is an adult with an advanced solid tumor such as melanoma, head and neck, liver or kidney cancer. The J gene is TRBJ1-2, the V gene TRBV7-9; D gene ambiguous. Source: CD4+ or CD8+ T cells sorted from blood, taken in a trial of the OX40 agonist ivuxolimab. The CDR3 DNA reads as TGTGCCAGCAGCGAAATCAGAGAAAACACTTATGGCTACACCTTC. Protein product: CASSEIRENTYGYTF.